The 8 T cell receptor beta chains below come from one sample, sequenced in a study of spatial heterogeneity in lung cancer. As to time point: sample taken at primary tumor resection. Unsorted tumor, nontumor lung tissue or cryopreserved PBMC supplied the whole RNA. Using its own MiXCR run on the 5' RACE reads, TCRdb lists one record per CDR3 protein. The table records tens of thousands of distinct CDR3 sequences, 7.5% of them present only once. This specimen was PBMCs, taken at surgery. The receptors derive from a male donor with early-stage non-small cell lung cancer.

This sequence joins TRBV12-3 or TRBV12-4 and TRBJ1-1; D may be TRBD1 (5 bases). The CDR3 runs 15 residues. Trimming removed 3 bases from V and 5 bases from J, with 16 bases in between. The CDR3 spells CASSFSSRAGTEAFF. CDR3 sequence (DNA): TGTGCCAGCAGTTTTAGTTCCAGGGCCGGTACTGAAGCTTTCTTT.

This clonotype was recorded at least ten times. CDR3 nucleotide sequence: TGTGCCAGCAGAGTCACAGGGTATGGGGCGAACACTGAAGCTTTCTTT. It specifies CASRVTGYGANTEAFF. This chain uses TRBV25-1 with TRBJ1-1, with TRBD1 as a possible D gene (6 bases). Germline V gives CDR1 MGHDK, CDR2 SYGVNS. The V and J ends lost 6 bases and 1 base respectively, with 18 bases between them. CDR3 length: 16 amino acids.

This clonotype was seen a handful of times. The chain has TRBV6-6 and TRBJ2-1, with TRBD2 as a possible D gene (6 bases). The V gene lost 4 bases and the J gene lost 10 bases, with 20 bases spanning the gap. The germline V gene encodes CDR1 MNHNY and CDR2 SVGAGI (reference sequence). The CDR3 loop spans 15 amino acids. CDR3 sequence: CASSWGGTPNPEQFF. The CDR3 DNA follows: TGTGCCAGCAGTTGGGGCGGGACGCCAAACCCGGAGCAGTTCTTC.

This clonotype was recorded at least ten times. This chain uses TRBV24-1 with TRBJ2-1; no firm D call. V was cut by 1 base and J by 3 bases, with 0 bases left in between. The CDR3 has 12 amino acids. The germline V gene has CDR1 KGHDR and CDR2 SFDVKD. The CDR3 bases are TGTGCCACCAGTGATTTCTACAATGAGCAGTTCTTC. It yields the protein CATSDFYNEQFF.

The rearrangement joins TRBV6-2 or TRBV6-3 to TRBJ2-3, with D tentatively TRBD2 (6 bases). Germline assignment: CDR1 MNHEY and CDR2 SVGEGT. The CDR3 covers 14 residues. V lost 2 bases and J 4 bases, leaving 10 bases between the germline ends. The CDR3 nucleotides read TGTGCCAGCAGTTACGTGGCGGGATCAGATACGCAGTATTTT. This sequence encodes CASSYVAGSDTQYF.

This clonotype was detected a few times. This chain uses TRBV6-5 with TRBJ2-1, with D hard to call. Germline lookup yields CDR1 MNHEY and CDR2 SVGAGI. The V and J ends lost 3 bases and 7 bases respectively, with 7 bases between them. The CDR3 sequence is 12 residues long. The CDR3 nucleotides read TGTGCCAGCAGTTATCCCCGGAATGAGCAGTTCTTC. It is translated as CASSYPRNEQFF.

In this sample, this clonotype turned up many times. V usage is TRBV7-2 and J usage is TRBJ2-5; D uncertain. Looked up from germline, CDR1 is SGHTA and CDR2 is FQGNSA. V was shortened by 5 bases and J by 2 bases, with 9 bases between the two germline ends. The CDR3 consists of 13 residues. In nucleotides, the CDR3 is TGTGCCAGCAGCAACGGCCATCAAGAGACCCAGTACTTC. This gives the protein CASSNGHQETQYF. Variable domain in full (rest from reference TRBV7-2 and TRBJ2-5): GAGVSQSPSNKVTEKGKDVELRCDPISGHTALYWYRQSLGQGLEFLIYFQGNSAPDKSGLPSDRFSAERTGGSVSTLTIQRTQQEDSAVYLCASSNGHQETQYFGPGTRLLVL.

This clonotype was counted at least ten times. This rearrangement joins TRBV5-6 to TRBJ2-3; possible D gene TRBD2, 6 bases. Trimming removed 0 bases at V and 5 bases at J, with 13 bases between. There are 15 residues in the CDR3. In germline, CDR1 is SGHDT, CDR2 YYEEEE. The CDR3 reads CASSLVPGRLDTQYF. DNA of the CDR3: TGTGCCAGCAGCTTGGTACCCGGGAGATTAGATACGCAGTATTTT.